The next 17 T cell receptor beta chains were all read from a single sample in a study of T cell repertoires in ileal Crohn's disease. Time point meaning: proximal margin of the surgical specimen (macroscopically non-inflamed). Using immunoSEQ multiplex PCR, the repertoire was profiled, and TCRdb retains in-frame clones only, with some absent. Of approximately 6,700 clones listed, around 72% are singletons. Input material: ileal tissue. These receptors all come from an adult with Crohn's disease.

The chain employs TRBV7-9 and TRBJ1-1; D is perhaps TRBD1 (6 bases). The CDR3 extends over 15 amino acids. V was cut by 4 bases and J by 4 bases, with 16 bases left in between. Germline V gives CDR1 SEHNR, CDR2 FQNEAQ (reference sequence). The CDR3 region is CASSSASGQATEAFF. CDR3 bases: TGTGCCAGCAGCTCAGCCTCGGGACAAGCCACTGAAGCTTTCTTT.

As concerns this clone: At the DNA level, this CDR3 is encoded by other sequences in the same sample as well. The chain's CDR3 is CATSRDGNTIYF. CDR3 DNA sequence: TGTGCCACCAGCAGAGATGGAAACACCATATATTTT. The chain has TRBV15 and TRBJ1-3; D is undetermined. Trimming removed 0 bases at V and 3 bases at J, with 0 bases between. Germline CDR1 is LNHNV and CDR2 is YYDKDF (reference sequence). This CDR3 region has 12 residues.

The gene calls are TRBV6-5 and TRBJ2-2; tentative D call: TRBD1 (5 bases). Germline V CDR1 and CDR2: MNHEY, SVGAGI. The V and J ends lost 6 bases and 7 bases respectively, with 15 bases between them. This CDR3 has 14 amino acids. The CDR3 bases are TGTGCCAGCAGCCCCGGGTCAGGGCACGGGGAGCTGTTTTTT. This encodes CASSPGSGHGELFF.

The V and J genes are TRBV5-1 and TRBJ2-7; TRBD1 is a possible D gene (5 bases). Trimming stripped 0 bases from V and 4 bases from J, with 14 bases between. CDR1 is SGHRS and CDR2 is YFSETQ in the germline V gene. The CDR3 covers 15 residues. CDR3 nucleotides: TGCGCCAGCAGCTTGGGACCCTCCCAGGGTTACGAGCAGTACTTC. It is translated as CASSLGPSQGYEQYF.

In its sample, this clone was seen a few times. This chain joins TRBV7-2 and TRBJ1-5; D is unclear. V lost 1 base, J lost 3 bases, and 10 bases lay in between. CDR1 SGHTA and CDR2 FQGNSA come from the germline V gene. The CDR3 sequence is 15 residues long. CDR3 in amino acids: CASSLVGSSNQPQHF. The CDR3 coding sequence is TGTGCCAGCAGCTTAGTAGGGTCCTCCAATCAGCCCCAGCATTTT.

The chain links TRBV4-3 to TRBJ2-1; TRBD2 matches 7 bases. This CDR3 has 16 amino acids. Germline CDR1 LGHNA, CDR2 YSLEER. V dropped 1 base and J dropped 4; count of bases not matched to a gene: 7. CDR3 sequence reads: CASSQGSGGTYNEQFF. CDR3 nucleotide sequence: TGCGCCAGCAGCCAAGGATCCGGGGGGACTTACAATGAGCAGTTCTTC.

The V call is TRBV2, the J call TRBJ2-1; 7 bases are shared with TRBD1. Losses at the gene ends were 2 bases for V and 2 bases for J; bases not matched to a gene: 15. Germline CDR1 is SNHLY and CDR2 is FYNNEI. This CDR3 contains 19 residues. Here the CDR3 DNA reads TGTGCCAGCAGTGAATTAGGGGGCCGGGGCAGTCGTACCTACAATGAGCAGTTCTTC. Its translation: CASSELGGRGSRTYNEQFF.

The chain couples TRBV4-1 to TRBJ2-7, with TRBD2 identical over 7 bases. The V and J ends lost 3 bases and 4 bases, in that order; junction bases with no gene match: 3. CDR1 is MGHRA, CDR2 YSYEKL, per germline. The length of the CDR3 is 13 residues. CDR3 bases: TGCGCCAGCAGCCAGCGGGAGATGTACGAGCAGTACTTC. This codes for CASSQREMYEQYF.

This rearrangement joins TRBV30 to TRBJ2-1; D uncertain. The CDR3 runs to 11 residues. From germline, CDR1 is GTSNPN and CDR2 SVGIG (reference sequence). Trimming took 0 bases from V and 7 from J, leaving 4 bases between them. CDR3 bases: TGTGCCTGGAGTGTACGGAATGAGCAGTTCTTC. It yields the protein CAWSVRNEQFF.

This clone counts as medium-sized (0.01 to 0.1%). The chain employs TRBV2 and TRBJ2-5; TRBD1 or TRBD2 may be the D gene (5 bases each). Trimming took 10 bases from V and 0 from J, leaving 18 bases between them. CDR1 is SNHLY and CDR2 is FYNNEI in the germline V gene. CDR3 length: 15 amino acids. DNA of the CDR3: TGTGCCAATTTTCCGGGACCTCAGTACCAAGAGACCCAGTACTTC. It translates to CANFPGPQYQETQYF.

V and J are TRBV7-2 and TRBJ2-1; the match to TRBD1 covers 7 bases. V lost 3 bases and J lost 4; bases outside the gene matches: 3. The CDR3 extends over 14 amino acids. Germline loops: CDR1 SGHTA, CDR2 FQGNSA. CDR3 in amino acids: CASSFGQEYNEQFF. CDR3 DNA sequence: TGTGCCAGCAGCTTCGGACAGGAATACAATGAGCAGTTCTTC.

The chain employs TRBV6-6 and TRBJ1-4; D not certain. Germline CDR1 reads MNHNY; CDR2 reads SVGAGI (reference sequence). V lost 2 bases and J lost 8, with 12 bases in between. The CDR3 runs 14 residues. In nucleotides, the CDR3 is TGTGCCAGCAGTTACGGGGTCGGTCCGGAAAAACTGTTTTTT. This codes for CASSYGVGPEKLFF.

This clone was counted a few times. The same CDR3 also results from other DNA sequences found in this sample. The rearrangement links TRBV27 to TRBJ1-5; D is perhaps TRBD1 (5 bases). Germline V lookup: CDR1 MNHEY, CDR2 SMNVEV (reference sequence). Trimming shortened V by 2 bases and J by 8 bases, and 7 bases separated the two germline ends. This CDR3 is built from 12 residues. CDR3 in DNA: TGTGCCAGCAGTTTAATAGGGGAGCCCCAGCATTTT. As protein: CASSLIGEPQHF.

The chain couples TRBV7-3 to TRBJ2-5, with 9 bases identical to TRBD2. V lost 2 bases and J lost 5; bases outside the gene matches: 6. The CDR3 runs to 15 residues. Per the germline V gene, CDR1 is SGHTA and CDR2 is FQGTGA. The CDR3 reads CASSLGAGGLETQYF. The CDR3 DNA sequence: TGTGCCAGCAGCTTAGGGGCGGGGGGGCTGGAGACCCAGTACTTC.

The V and J genes are TRBV5-1 and TRBJ1-4; 9 nucleotides match TRBD1. This CDR3 region has 17 residues. V lost 4 bases, J lost 5 bases, and 12 bases stayed unmatched. The germline V gene has CDR1 SGHRS and CDR2 YFSETQ. The DNA for the CDR3 is TGCGCCAGCAGCCCCGCCCCGGGACAGGGACGAAATGAAAAACTGTTTTTT. Translated, it gives CASSPAPGQGRNEKLFF.

The table lists this clone with a count of one. The V gene is TRBV11-2, the J gene TRBJ2-7; no firm D call. V gave up 1 base and J gave up 4 bases, with 5 bases separating them. The CDR3 totals 12 residues. CDR1 is SGHAT, CDR2 FQNNGV, per germline. Here the CDR3 reads CASSLVGYEQYF. CDR3 in DNA: TGTGCCAGCAGCTTAGTAGGTTACGAGCAGTACTTC.

The chain has TRBV2 and TRBJ2-5; D call uncertain. The CDR3 is 11 amino acids. The V end lost 6 bases, the J end lost 4 bases, and 6 bases lay between the germline ends. Looked up from germline, CDR1 is SNHLY and CDR2 is FYNNEI. The CDR3 loop is CASSLVETQYF. CDR3 DNA: TGTGCCAGCAGCCTCGTAGAGACCCAGTACTTC.